What follows are 21 T cell receptor beta chains derived from one specimen sequenced in a study of T cell responses to AZD1222 COVID-19 vaccine. Measured with immunoSEQ multiplex PCR; TCRdb has only the in-frame clones, and not every one. The table shows around 170,000 clones, with approximately 89% occurring only once. Sequenced material: peripheral blood, taken on day 0 of AZD1222 vaccination. The receptors stem from an adult in good health.

The rearrangement links TRBV5-6 to TRBJ2-7; 9 bases are a match to TRBD1. The CDR3 runs 14 residues. Per germline, CDR1 SGHDT and CDR2 YYEEEE. The trim removed 4 bases at V and 6 bases at J, leaving 8 bases unmatched. CDR3 nucleotides: TGTGCCAGCAGCATCCGGGACAGGGTGCCCGAGCAGTACTTC. This translates into CASSIRDRVPEQYF.

V usage is TRBV5-1 and J usage is TRBJ2-7, with 8 bases lining up with TRBD2. The CDR3 is 14 amino acids. Trimming at V came to 4 bases and at J to 0 bases, leaving 3 bases not matched to a gene. Germline values: CDR1 SGHRS, CDR2 YFSETQ. In DNA form, the CDR3 reads TGCGCCAGCAGCCGCAGCGGGAGCTCCTACGAGCAGTACTTC. Its translation: CASSRSGSSYEQYF.

The chain has TRBV2 and TRBJ2-1, with TRBD1 matching 8 bases. The CDR3 covers 15 residues. In germline, CDR1 is SNHLY, CDR2 FYNNEI. V was pared by 2 bases and J by 2 bases, with 2 bases of the junction left unmatched. The CDR3 is CASSERQGPYNEQFF. The CDR3 nucleotides read TGTGCCAGCAGTGAAAGACAGGGGCCCTACAATGAGCAGTTCTTC.

J is TRBJ1-1 and V is TRBV12-5; TRBD1 aligns across 10 bases. The CDR3 has 15 amino acids. The V gene's germline CDR1 is LGHNT and CDR2 FRNRAP. Trimming took 6 bases from V and 3 from J; bases not matched to a gene: 7. CDR3: CASGPGGTGDTEAFF. The CDR3 nucleotides are TGTGCTAGTGGCCCAGGGGGGACAGGGGACACTGAAGCTTTCTTT.

This chain links TRBV10-3 with TRBJ1-5; 10 bases agree with TRBD1. The CDR3 is made up of 12 amino acids. J lost 7 bases, V lost 8 bases, and 2 bases had no gene match. CDR1 and CDR2 (germline): ENHRY, SYGVKD. DNA for the CDR3: TGTGCCATCCGGGACAGGGGACAGCCCCAGCATTTT. It codes for CAIRDRGQPQHF.

This chain joins TRBV5-4 and TRBJ2-4; D is possibly TRBD2 (5 bases). Trimming removed 0 bases from V and 3 bases from J, with 10 bases in between. Germline CDR1 is SGHNT and CDR2 is YYREEE (reference sequence). CDR3 length: 15 amino acids. Here the CDR3 DNA reads TGTGCCAGCAGCTTGGGCTTGGGAGACAAAAACATTCAGTACTTC. Translating gives CASSLGLGDKNIQYF.

The J gene is TRBJ2-7, the V gene TRBV27; 15 bases are shared with TRBD2. J lost 3 bases, V lost 6 bases, and 0 bases had no gene match. Germline CDR1 and CDR2: MNHEY and SMNVEV (reference sequence). This CDR3 region has 14 residues. CDR3 protein: CASRGLAGGYEQYF. The CDR3 bases are TGTGCCAGCAGGGGACTAGCGGGAGGCTACGAGCAGTACTTC.

The rearrangement links TRBV7-2 to TRBJ1-3, with D possibly TRBD1 on 5 matching bases. The length of the CDR3 is 16 residues. V was clipped by 0 bases and J by 2 bases, with 11 bases between them. From germline, CDR1 is SGHTA and CDR2 FQGNSA. DNA for the CDR3: TGTGCCAGCAGCTTAGCGCAGGGAGGAACTGGAAACACCATATATTTT. It specifies CASSLAQGGTGNTIYF.

The rearrangement links TRBV28 to TRBJ2-2; D is perhaps TRBD1 (5 bases). Between the trimmed V and J ends, which lost 6 bases and 6 bases, there was a span of 17 bases. Germline loops: CDR1 MDHEN, CDR2 SYDVKM. This CDR3 is 15 amino acids long. The CDR3 here is CASRRGHTGAGELFF. For the CDR3, the DNA is TGTGCCAGCAGACGAGGACATACTGGCGCCGGGGAGCTGTTTTTT.

The chain couples TRBV21-1 to TRBJ2-5. TRBV21-1 is given as a pseudogene. This CDR3 region has 13 residues. The CDR3 DNA reads as TGTGCCAGCAACATGAGGGGGGCCCAGACCCAGTACTTC. It is translated as CASNMRGAQTQYF.

The rearrangement uses TRBV11-2 and TRBJ1-5; D is possibly TRBD1 (6 bases). Trimming removed 0 bases from V and 1 base from J, with 7 bases in between. CDR1 is SGHAT, CDR2 FQNNGV, per germline. The CDR3 length is 15 residues. CDR3 protein: CASSLDGGSNQPQHF. CDR3 DNA sequence: TGTGCCAGCAGCTTAGATGGGGGCAGCAATCAGCCCCAGCATTTT.

The rearrangement links TRBV28 to TRBJ1-3; D is perhaps TRBD1 (5 bases). Germline CDR1 is MDHEN and CDR2 is SYDVKM. This CDR3 is 14 amino acids long. The V gene lost 6 bases and the J gene lost 0 bases, with 9 bases spanning the gap. DNA for the CDR3: TGTGCCAGCAGGCCTCAGGGCTCTGGAAACACCATATATTTT. Its protein product is CASRPQGSGNTIYF.

The rearrangement uses TRBV5-1 and TRBJ2-7, with 8 bases fitting TRBD1. V was clipped by 1 base and J by 3 bases; unmatched bases: 3. CDR1 and CDR2 from the germline V gene are SGHRS and YFSETQ. The CDR3 is 14 amino acids. The DNA of the CDR3 is TGCGCCAGCAGCTTGTCCGGGACAGGCTACGAGCAGTACTTC. It specifies CASSLSGTGYEQYF.

The chain is built from TRBV7-9 and TRBJ1-1; no reliable D call. Germline CDR1 SEHNR, CDR2 FQNEAQ (reference sequence). This CDR3 has 14 residues. V was cut by 2 bases and J by 0 bases, with 7 bases left in between. DNA of the CDR3: TGTGCCAGCAGCTTAAAGACAATGAACACTGAAGCTTTCTTT. This encodes CASSLKTMNTEAFF. Full variable domain (rest looked up from reference TRBV7-9 and TRBJ1-1): DTGVSQNPRHKITKRGQNVTFRCDPISEHNRLYWYRQTLGQGPEFLTYFQNEAQLEKSRLLSDRFSAERPKGSFSTLEIQRTEQGDSAMYLCASSLKTMNTEAFFGQGTRLTVV.

The genes are TRBV2 and TRBJ2-5; a possible D gene is TRBD2 (7 bases). The length of the CDR3 is 15 residues. Trimming removed 2 bases at V and 5 bases at J, with 15 bases between. CDR1 is SNHLY and CDR2 is FYNNEI in the germline V gene. Here the CDR3 DNA reads TGTGCCAGCAGTGAAAGTGGGGGGGCCGGGGAGACCCAGTACTTC. Translating it yields CASSESGGAGETQYF.

The chain couples TRBV5-1 to TRBJ1-2, with 10 positions matching TRBD1. J gave up 6 bases and V 4 bases, and 3 bases lay outside the gene matches. Germline values: CDR1 SGHRS, CDR2 YFSETQ. There are 13 residues in the CDR3. The CDR3 coding sequence is TGCGCCAGCAGCAACGACAGGGGGCATGGCTACACCTTC. Its protein product is CASSNDRGHGYTF.

V and J are TRBV4-1 and TRBJ2-2; tentatively, D is TRBD1 (6 bases). Looked up from germline, CDR1 is MGHRA and CDR2 is YSYEKL. Trimming took off 2 bases at V and 2 bases at J, with 15 bases between the two ends. CDR3 length: 17 amino acids. Here the CDR3 DNA reads TGCGCCAGCAGCCAACGTTTCAGGACAGAAAACACCGGGGAGCTGTTTTTT. Translating it yields CASSQRFRTENTGELFF.

Note on this clone: This CDR3 is also generated by other DNA sequences in the sample. The rearrangement joins TRBV5-1 to TRBJ1-4; a possible D gene is TRBD1 (6 bases). The CDR3 runs to 15 residues. The V gene's germline CDR1 is SGHRS and CDR2 YFSETQ. Trimming cost V 4 bases and J 2 bases, with 12 bases left between them. CDR3 residues: CASSLGRGTNEKLFF. The CDR3 DNA sequence: TGCGCCAGCAGCCTCGGAAGGGGGACTAATGAAAAACTGTTTTTT.

This clone has a handful of counts. The chain couples TRBV7-2 to TRBJ2-7; D unresolved. CDR1 is SGHTA, CDR2 FQGNSA, per germline. The CDR3 consists of 13 residues. Trimming stripped 3 bases from V and 3 bases from J, with 9 bases between. The CDR3 spells CASSFARNYEQYF. Written as DNA, the CDR3 is TGTGCCAGCAGCTTTGCAAGAAACTACGAGCAGTACTTC.

This chain links TRBV24-1 with TRBJ1-2, with TRBD1 matching 8 bases. Germline CDR1 reads KGHDR; CDR2 reads SFDVKD. This CDR3 region has 14 residues. The trim removed 5 bases at V and 6 bases at J, leaving 7 bases unmatched. This chain's CDR3 is CATSAATGDHGYTF. Written as DNA, the CDR3 is TGTGCCACCAGTGCCGCGACAGGGGACCATGGCTACACCTTC.

V usage is TRBV6-4 and J usage is TRBJ2-7; D not resolved. The V gene's germline CDR1 is MRHNA and CDR2 SNTAGT. V was pared by 2 bases and J by 2 bases, with 13 bases between. The CDR3 consists of 15 residues. The CDR3 region is CASSDRVLLAYEQYF. The CDR3 DNA reads TGTGCCAGCAGTGACAGGGTCCTTCTTGCCTACGAGCAGTACTTC.